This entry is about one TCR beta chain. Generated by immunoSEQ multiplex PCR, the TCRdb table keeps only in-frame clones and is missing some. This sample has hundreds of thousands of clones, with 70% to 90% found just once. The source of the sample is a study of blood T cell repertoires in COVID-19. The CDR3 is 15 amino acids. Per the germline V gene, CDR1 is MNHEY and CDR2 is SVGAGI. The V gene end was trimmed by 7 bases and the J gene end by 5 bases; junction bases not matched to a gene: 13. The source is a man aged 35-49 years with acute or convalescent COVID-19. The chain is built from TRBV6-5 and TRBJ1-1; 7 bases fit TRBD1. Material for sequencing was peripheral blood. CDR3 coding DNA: TGTGCCAGCACCCAGGGGGGCAGGGTTGAGACTGAAGCTTTCTTT. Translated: CASTQGGRVETEAFF.